These 7 T cell receptor beta chains were all obtained from the same sample, sequenced in a study of blood T cell repertoires in COVID-19. The protocol was immunoSEQ multiplex PCR, while the TCRdb copy is restricted to in-frame clones and leaves out a portion. The sample yields about 130,000 clones, about 85% seen once. The sample taken for sequencing was peripheral blood. The receptors here all came from a man of 80 years or more with active or convalescent COVID-19.

The chain employs TRBV11-2 and TRBJ1-2, with no clear D. V was trimmed by 5 bases and J by 5 bases, leaving 6 bases between them. Germline-derived CDR1 and CDR2 are SGHAT and FQNNGV. There are 11 residues in the CDR3. In nucleotides, the CDR3 is TGTGCCAGCAGCCCACATTATGGCTACACCTTC. It is translated as CASSPHYGYTF.

This clone has just a few counts. Other DNA sequences in this specimen translate into the identical CDR3. The V call is TRBV6-5, the J call TRBJ2-1; D remains ambiguous. The germline V gene has CDR1 MNHEY and CDR2 SVGAGI. Between the trimmed V and J ends, which lost 5 bases and 2 bases, there was a span of 4 bases. The CDR3 contains 12 residues. The CDR3 reads CASSTTYNEQFF. CDR3 coding DNA: TGTGCCAGCAGTACTACCTACAATGAGCAGTTCTTC.

J is TRBJ2-2 and V is TRBV18, with a possible D match to TRBD1 (5 bases). The V end was cut by 1 base, the J end by 2 bases, with 11 bases between. Germline CDR1 reads KGHSH; CDR2 reads LQKENI. The CDR3 spans 16 residues. The CDR3 is CASSPRAGLNTGELFF. DNA of the CDR3: TGTGCCAGCTCACCACGGGCAGGGTTAAACACCGGGGAGCTGTTTTTT.

The rearrangement links TRBV4-1 to TRBJ2-7; the D is unclear. The CDR3 is 14 residues long. In germline, CDR1 is MGHRA, CDR2 YSYEKL. V lost 2 bases and J 4 bases, leaving 12 bases between the germline ends. The CDR3 loop reads CASSQNPMTYEQYF. For the CDR3, the DNA is TGCGCCAGCAGCCAAAACCCCATGACTTACGAGCAGTACTTC.

This sequence joins TRBV27 and TRBJ1-2; 7 bases match TRBD1. Trimming took 6 bases from V and 5 from J; bases not matched to a gene: 9. The germline V gene encodes CDR1 MNHEY and CDR2 SMNVEV (reference sequence). CDR3 length: 14 amino acids. The CDR3 region has the DNA TGTGCCAGCAGCAGACAGGGAGTAGGATATGGCTACACCTTC. Encoded protein: CASSRQGVGYGYTF.

This clone was seen a few times. The chain combines TRBV4-1 with TRBJ2-7; 9 bases line up with TRBD1. Germline loops: CDR1 MGHRA, CDR2 YSYEKL. V lost 1 base, J lost 1 base, and 2 bases stayed unmatched. This CDR3 is 15 amino acids long. CDR3 coding DNA: TGCGCCAGCAGCCAAGGACAGGGGGTGTCCTACGAGCAGTACTTC. Translating gives CASSQGQGVSYEQYF.

This chain links TRBV12-3 or TRBV12-4 with TRBJ1-1, with TRBD1 matching over 7 bases. The trim removed 2 bases at V and 7 bases at J, leaving 4 bases unmatched. The CDR3 consists of 13 residues. Here the CDR3 reads CASSLYRGNEAFF. The DNA of the CDR3 is TGTGCCAGCAGTTTATACAGGGGAAATGAAGCTTTCTTT.